A selection of T cell receptor beta chains follows, all from one sample in a study of blood T cells in healthy people across ages. MiXCR, run by TCRdb on the 5' RACE reads, gives a single entry per CDR3 protein. Of approximately 880,000 distinct CDR3 sequences detected, roughly 52% appear once; the ten largest clones hold roughly 12%. Material for sequencing was blood. The receptor set was obtained from a man aged 25 to 40 in good health. Each CDR3 is given with its conserved first and last residue. The D gene is left open where the match is weak. Size values are once, few and many counts, or a class for expanded clones, and some rows have none.

.,TRBV20-1,.,TRBJ1-5,TGCAGTGCTCCAGGGGCCGGGAAAAGCAATCAGCCCCAGCATTTT,CSAPGAGKSNQPQHF
.,TRBV6-1,few,TRBJ2-1,TGTGCCAGCGGGGTCAGGAGCTTATACAATGAGCAGTTCTTC,CASGVRSLYNEQFF
.,TRBV6-2/TRBV6-3,.,TRBJ2-7,TGTGCCAGCAGTTACATCCGCAAAGGGGGGGAGCAGTACTTC,CASSYIRKGGEQYF
.,TRBV9,once,TRBJ1-1,TGTGCCAGCAGCGCCCACAGGGCCCTGAACACTGAAGCTTTCTTT,CASSAHRALNTEAFF
.,TRBV7-9,few,TRBJ2-3,TGTGCCAGCGCGGAGAAAGGGCCAGCGGCAGATACGCAGTATTTT,CASAEKGPAADTQYF
.,TRBV20-1,few,TRBJ2-1,TGCAGTGCTAGCGGGGAAGTCATTGAGCAGTTCTTC,CSASGEVIEQFF
TRBD1,TRBV12-3/TRBV12-4,.,TRBJ1-4,TGTGCCAGCAAACAGGGGGTACCTAATGAAAAACTGTTTTTT,CASKQGVPNEKLFF
TRBD2,TRBV5-1,few,TRBJ2-3,TGCGCCAGCAGCTCTGCGACTAGCGGGGGAACAGATACGCAGTATTTT,CASSSATSGGTDTQYF
TRBD1,TRBV3-1,few,TRBJ1-2,TGTGCCAGCAGCCAGCAAACAGGGGTCTATGGCTACACCTTC,CASSQQTGVYGYTF
TRBD2,TRBV12-3/TRBV12-4,once,TRBJ2-7,TGTGCCAGCACCCACTCCGAGACTAGCACCGCCTACGAGCAGTACTTC,CASTHSETSTAYEQYF
TRBD1,TRBV20-1,.,TRBJ1-5,TGCAGTGCTCGGGACAGGGGGCAAAGTAGCAATCAGCCCCAGCATTTT,CSARDRGQSSNQPQHF
.,TRBV12-3/TRBV12-4,.,TRBJ2-3,TGTGCCAGCAGCGAAAGACCGGGACCAGATGCGCAGTATTTT,CASSERPGPDAQYF